This record concerns one TCR beta chain sequence. Generated by immunoSEQ multiplex PCR, the TCRdb table keeps only in-frame clones and is missing some. Of around 260,000 clones in the sample, roughly four fifths were seen once. The data were obtained in a study of blood T cell repertoires in COVID-19. Unmatched junction bases numbered 9, after V lost 10 bases and J lost 0 bases. The CDR3 sequence is 15 residues long. Germline V CDR1 and CDR2: MRHNA, SNTAGT. The Seattle patients joined while their infection was active and were tracked longitudinally afterward. The chain recombines TRBV6-4 with TRBJ1-2; 9 positions match TRBD1. This TCR was recovered from a person between 65 and 79 years old with COVID-19, enrolled during active disease. Sequenced: peripheral blood. CDR3: CAKPGQGDTNYGYTF. Here the CDR3 DNA reads TGTGCCAAACCGGGACAGGGAGATACTAACTATGGCTACACCTTC.